This T cell receptor (beta chain) was profiled in a study of radiation and T cells in renal cell carcinoma. This sample's time point: blood 4 weeks post-SBRT, at nephrectomy. This sample's treatment: 15 Gy SBRT to primary tumor, nephrectomy 4 weeks later. The table came from immunoSEQ multiplex PCR; TCRdb's copy has only in-frame clones and leaves some out. The data contain roughly 80,000 clones, around four fifths of them singletons. Germline-derived CDR1 and CDR2 are SGDLS and YYNGEE. The CDR3 length is 15 residues. V lost 0 bases to trimming and J lost 2 bases, with 9 bases between them. This TCR came from a woman aged 60-70 years with renal cell carcinoma. Sequenced here: blood, sampled from a patient whose treatment included radiotherapy and nephrectomy. This sequence joins TRBV9 and TRBJ1-5; D is ambiguous. CDR3 nucleotide sequence: TGTGCCAGCAGCGTAGGAGTCAGTGGCAATCAGCCCCAGCATTTT. It codes for CASSVGVSGNQPQHF.